Presented here are 19 T cell receptor beta chains from one specimen sequenced in a study of T-cell reconstitution after alpha-beta-depleted transplantation in children. TCRbeta library preparation incorporated unique molecular identifiers. MiXCR was run by TCRdb on the PCR reads, yielding one entry per CDR3 protein. The sample records 200,000 to 300,000 distinct CDR3 sequences, 6.5% to 10% being singletons. Specimen: PBMCs, mostly from graft donor cells, collected 180 days after TCRalphabeta/CD19-depleted stem cell transplant. The receptors originated from a male patient between 10 and 17 years old who had a stem cell transplant for acute lymphoblastic leukemia, so the T cells may come from the graft donor.

This clonotype came up many times. This chain links TRBV12-3 or TRBV12-4 with TRBJ2-6, with no clear D. This CDR3 comprises 14 residues. Trimming removed 6 bases at V and 4 bases at J, with 10 bases between. The CDR3 nucleotides read TGTGCCAGCAGGAAGATTTCGGGGGCCAACGTCCTGACTTTC. It specifies CASRKISGANVLTF.

This clonotype was detected many times. The gene calls are TRBV29-1 and TRBJ2-7; perhaps TRBD2 as D (6 bases). CDR1 is SQVTM, CDR2 ANQGSEA, per germline. Deletions cut 8 bases from V and 0 bases from J, with 14 bases between. The CDR3 covers 13 residues. The CDR3 bases are TGCAGCATCCGGGACTTCCACTCCTACGAGCAGTACTTC. It encodes CSIRDFHSYEQYF.

This clonotype was seen many times. The chain has TRBV5-1 and TRBJ1-5, with 7 nucleotides matching TRBD1. The CDR3 runs to 15 residues. Germline trimming cut 0 bases from V and 1 base from J; bases unmatched to any gene: 1. Germline V gene data show CDR1 as SGHRS and CDR2 as YFSETQ. The CDR3 DNA is TGCGCCAGCAGCTTGGGGGACAGCAGCAATCAGCCCCAGCATTTT. This sequence encodes CASSLGDSSNQPQHF.

The sample holds many counts of this clonotype. V gene TRBV18 combines with J gene TRBJ1-1; 12 bases agree with TRBD1. The CDR3 is 15 amino acids. The V gene's germline CDR1 is KGHSH and CDR2 LQKENI. V shed 4 bases, J shed 1 base, and the junction held 1 base outside the gene matches. This chain's CDR3 is CASSLGQGANTEAFF. The DNA of the CDR3 is TGTGCCAGCTCACTGGGACAGGGGGCGAACACTGAAGCTTTCTTT. The complete variable domain, with remaining parts taken from reference TRBV18 and TRBJ1-1, reads NAGVMQNPRHLVRRRGQEARLRCSPMKGHSHVYWYRQLPEEGLKFMVYLQKENIIDESGMPKERFSAEFPKEGPSILRIQQVVRGDSAAYFCASSLGQGANTEAFFGQGTRLTVV.

Many counts were recorded for this clonotype. The J gene is TRBJ2-1, the V gene TRBV7-3; TRBD2 matches 9 bases. V shed 0 bases, J shed 5 bases, and the junction held 11 bases outside the gene matches. Germline lookup yields CDR1 SGHTA and CDR2 FQGTGA. This CDR3 region has 18 residues. The CDR3 DNA follows: TGTGCCAGCAGCTTAACTGGCGGGAGGGCTAGAGGCCACAATGAGCAGTTCTTC. This gives the protein CASSLTGGRARGHNEQFF.

This clonotype was counted at least ten times. The chain recombines TRBV11-2 with TRBJ2-5; 8 bases are a match to TRBD2. This CDR3 comprises 14 residues. The germline V gene encodes CDR1 SGHAT and CDR2 FQNNGV. Trimming cost V 4 bases and J 3 bases; bases outside gene matches: 4. In DNA form, the CDR3 reads TGTGCCAGCAGCTCCCAAGCGGGAGAAGAGACCCAGTACTTC. The encoded protein is CASSSQAGEETQYF.

This clonotype came up many times. This rearrangement joins TRBV20-1 to TRBJ2-1, with TRBD2 matching 8 bases. This CDR3 has 15 residues. The V gene's germline CDR1 is DFQATT and CDR2 SNEGSKA (reference sequence). The ends lost 6 bases at V and 4 bases at J; junction bases unmatched: 11. Here the CDR3 DNA reads TGCAGTGCCCCGCCTGGAGCGGGAGCGTACAATGAGCAGTTCTTC. It encodes CSAPPGAGAYNEQFF.

A word on this clonotype: A much larger clonotype is one base distant, so this may be a read error. In DNA, the CDR3 is TGTGCCAGCAGTGGACAGGGCAGCTCCTGTGGCTACACCTTC. Protein: CASSGQGSSCGYTF. The chain couples TRBV27 to TRBJ1-2; the match to TRBD1 covers 8 bases. Trimming at V came to 5 bases and at J to 7 bases, leaving 9 bases not matched to a gene. The CDR3 totals 14 residues. Germline loops: CDR1 MNHEY, CDR2 SMNVEV (reference sequence).

This clonotype came up many times. The V gene is TRBV6-6, the J gene TRBJ2-3; D gene unclear. The CDR3 has 11 amino acids. Germline loops: CDR1 MNHNY, CDR2 SVGAGI (reference sequence). With 6 bases removed from V and 10 bases from J, the gap between germline ends came to 11 bases. The CDR3 DNA sequence: TGTGCCAGCAGCCCCGGTCAGGCGCAGTATTTT. Translating gives CASSPGQAQYF.

This clonotype was seen repeatedly, ten times or more. The chain recombines TRBV7-4 with TRBJ2-1; 13 nucleotides line up with TRBD2. Looked up from germline, CDR1 is SGHVT and CDR2 is SQSDAQ. The CDR3 is 17 amino acids. V gave up 4 bases and J gave up 4 bases; unmatched junction bases: 7. In nucleotides, the CDR3 is TGTGCCAGCAGCTCTAGGACTAGCGGGGGAGGGTACAATGAGCAGTTCTTC. It codes for CASSSRTSGGGYNEQFF.

This chain joins TRBV11-2 and TRBJ2-7, with D possibly being TRBD2 (5 bases). The CDR3 covers 15 residues. V was pared by 5 bases and J by 2 bases, with 16 bases between. CDR1 is SGHAT and CDR2 is FQNNGV in the germline V gene. CDR3 amino acids: CASSPRSGEAYEQYF. The DNA for the CDR3 is TGTGCCAGCAGCCCCCGGTCCGGGGAAGCCTACGAGCAGTACTTC. Full variable domain (remainder filled in from reference TRBV11-2 and TRBJ2-7): EAGVAQSPRYKIIEKRQSVAFWCNPISGHATLYWYQQILGQGPKLLIQFQNNGVVDDSQLPKDRFSAERLKGVDSTLKIQPAKLEDSAVYLCASSPRSGEAYEQYFGPGTRLTVT.

This clonotype has at least ten counts. The chain links TRBV7-9 to TRBJ1-1; maybe TRBD1 (6 bases). Germline V gives CDR1 SEHNR, CDR2 FQNEAQ (reference sequence). The CDR3 consists of 16 residues. The ends were cut back, 5 bases at V and 1 base at J, with 17 bases in the middle. The CDR3 loop reads CASSPRGWQPNTEAFF. Written as DNA, the CDR3 is TGTGCCAGCAGCCCTAGGGGGTGGCAACCGAACACTGAAGCTTTCTTT.

This clonotype appeared many times. V is TRBV19 and J is TRBJ1-5; weak D call: TRBD1 (5 bases). The length of the CDR3 is 16 residues. Trimming stripped 3 bases from V and 1 base from J, with 13 bases between. CDR1 LNHDA and CDR2 SQIVND come from the germline V gene (reference sequence). The CDR3 loop is CASSIGTQGSNQPQHF. CDR3 bases: TGTGCCAGTAGTATCGGAACCCAGGGAAGCAATCAGCCCCAGCATTTT.

The sample holds many counts of this clonotype. This chain links TRBV28 with TRBJ2-1, with 14 bases aligning to TRBD2. The CDR3 runs to 15 residues. V lost 2 bases, J lost 7 bases, and 1 base stayed unmatched. Germline CDR1 reads MDHEN; CDR2 reads SYDVKM. The CDR3 is CASSLGTSGGNEQFF. In nucleotides, the CDR3 is TGTGCCAGCAGTTTAGGGACTAGCGGGGGTAATGAGCAGTTCTTC.

The sample holds many counts of this clonotype. The V call is TRBV20-1, the J call TRBJ2-1, with D perhaps matching TRBD2 (6 bases). The CDR3 spans 16 residues. From germline, CDR1 is DFQATT and CDR2 SNEGSKA (reference sequence). Between the trimmed V and J ends, which lost 2 bases and 7 bases, there was a span of 21 bases. CDR3 in amino acids: CSARNERENMKNEQFF. CDR3 coding DNA: TGCAGTGCTAGAAATGAACGGGAGAATATGAAAAATGAGCAGTTCTTC.

This clonotype was seen many times. The chain joins TRBV19 to TRBJ2-2; D unclear. V lost 7 bases, J lost 1 base, and 7 bases lay in between. Germline V gene sequence: CDR1 LNHDA, CDR2 SQIVND (reference sequence). The CDR3 runs to 13 residues. The CDR3 protein is CASTDRNTGELFF. CDR3 nucleotide sequence: TGTGCCAGTACAGATAGGAACACCGGGGAGCTGTTTTTT.

This clonotype was counted many times. A junction boundary mismatches the germline segment, possibly from a read error. The chain couples TRBV20-1 to TRBJ1-1; D is unclear. Germline CDR1 is DFQATT and CDR2 is SNEGSKA (reference sequence). The CDR3 sequence is 14 residues long. The CDR3 DNA reads TGCAGTGCCAGAGCAGAGAGGATGAACACTGAAGCTTTCTTT. It translates to CSARAERMNTEAFF.

This clonotype has ten or more counts. The V gene is TRBV11-2, the J gene TRBJ2-4, with unresolved D. Trimming pared 1 base from V and 6 bases from J, leaving 16 bases between. Germline CDR1 and CDR2: SGHAT and FQNNGV. The CDR3 has 16 amino acids. The CDR3 sequence is CASSLVGRHVPNIQYF. In DNA form, the CDR3 reads TGTGCCAGCAGCTTAGTCGGCCGCCACGTACCAAACATTCAGTACTTC.

This clonotype has a count of ten or more. The chain uses TRBV5-1 and TRBJ2-3; unclear D gene. Germline V CDR1 and CDR2: SGHRS, YFSETQ. This CDR3 has 12 residues. Trimming took off 4 bases at V and 4 bases at J, with 7 bases between the two ends. CDR3 in amino acids: CASSQTPDTQYF. The CDR3 DNA follows: TGCGCCAGCAGCCAGACTCCAGATACGCAGTATTTT.